These 5 T cell receptor beta chains originate from one sample sequenced in a study of cytomegalovirus exposure and HLA in healthy donors. The PCR ran on 60 Vbeta and 13 Jbeta primers. Clones were sequenced by immunoSEQ multiplex PCR, and TCRdb holds only the in-frame ones, with some missing. The table includes over 150,000 clones, over 60% detected once. The sequencing input was PBMCs. The receptors were sampled from a woman in her thirties or forties in good health and CMV-seronegative.

This clone was detected once. The J gene is TRBJ2-5, the V gene TRBV5-1; TRBD1 aligns across 7 bases. Germline trimming cut 2 bases from V and 2 bases from J; bases unmatched to any gene: 12. Looked up from germline, CDR1 is SGHRS and CDR2 is YFSETQ. The CDR3 length is 17 residues. Written as DNA, the CDR3 is TGCGCCAGCAGCTTCGGACCCGGAGACAGGGAACAAGAGACCCAGTACTTC. It specifies CASSFGPGDREQETQYF.

This chain links TRBV27 with TRBJ1-2; 7 positions match TRBD1. The J segment lost 4 bases and the V segment lost 3 bases, leaving 2 bases of the junction unmatched. Germline assignment: CDR1 MNHEY and CDR2 SMNVEV (reference sequence). The CDR3 runs 13 residues. The CDR3 bases are TGTGCCAGCAGTTTGGGGACAGCCTATGGCTACACCTTC. It translates to CASSLGTAYGYTF.

The chain combines TRBV25-1 with TRBJ1-2; no firm D call. V was cut by 4 bases and J by 0 bases, with 18 bases left in between. Germline V lookup: CDR1 MGHDK, CDR2 SYGVNS. The CDR3 length is 17 residues. The CDR3 bases are TGTGCCAGCAGTGTTTTGCCCCAAGGCAGGCCTAACTATGGCTACACCTTC. Amino acid sequence: CASSVLPQGRPNYGYTF.

This clone was recorded a few times. This chain uses TRBV5-1 with TRBJ1-1; D gene unclear. V was shortened by 5 bases and J by 3 bases, with 8 bases between the two germline ends. The CDR3 sequence is 12 residues long. The germline V gene encodes CDR1 SGHRS and CDR2 YFSETQ. Written as DNA, the CDR3 is TGCGCCAGCAGGGTGGCGGACACTGAAGCTTTCTTT. This sequence encodes CASRVADTEAFF.

J is TRBJ1-1 and V is TRBV27; 9 nucleotides line up with TRBD1. The germline V gene encodes CDR1 MNHEY and CDR2 SMNVEV (reference sequence). Trimming took 5 bases from V and 2 from J; bases not matched to a gene: 3. The CDR3 covers 14 residues. CDR3 sequence (DNA): TGTGCCAGCAGTACGGGACAGGGAAACACTGAAGCTTTCTTT. As protein: CASSTGQGNTEAFF.